This T cell receptor (beta chain) was captured by sequencing in a study of radiation and T cells in renal cell carcinoma (TCRdb year 2020). Concerning the study at large: The samples were drawn from a clinical trial, where primary renal cell carcinomas were treated with 15 Gy of stereotactic body radiation therapy and then removed by nephrectomy 4 weeks afterward. In the 53 samples combined, around 3.7 million unique CDR3 nucleotide sequences were found, encoding approximately 2,900,000 unique CDR3 amino acid sequences. TCR beta sequencing covered over 50 samples in total, comprising about 26 tumors and approximately 27 peripheral blood samples. What the authors observed across the whole study: Top tumor clonotypes rose in blood from baseline to 2 weeks post-radiation, then contracted by 4 weeks, suggesting transient expansion of tumor-resident clones. Blood repertoire dynamics were not followed beyond 4 weeks after treatment. With a single-armed trial design, the study had no way to address how radiation dose or scheduling affects the TCR repertoire. No pretreatment tumor biopsies were available, so the baseline intratumoral presence of clonotypes could not be determined.

This specimen's time point label, interpreted: blood 2 weeks post-SBRT. Per the publication, the treatment or condition label means: 15 Gy SBRT to primary tumor, nephrectomy 4 weeks later. Serial peripheral blood from radiation-treated patients was sampled at baseline, 2 weeks and 4 weeks after SBRT to track tumor-enriched clonotypes. All patients had renal cell carcinoma with clear cell pathology. Genomic DNA for TCR sequencing was prepared using the QIAamp DNA Blood Mini Kit (Qiagen). The analyses included only samples that passed all quality control checks. The germline V gene specifies MNHEY as CDR1 and SVGAGI as CDR2. Trimming removed 8 bases from V and 5 bases from J, leaving 6 bases between the germline ends. The CDR3 goes from the cysteine to the phenylalanine over 10 residues. Just the 30-base CDR3 DNA is kept, in frame starting at base 1. Regarding this clone: This receptor's antigen is unknown. Per-base quality was not reported, and no clone a single base away is much larger than it.

Following the manufacturer's recommendations, the immunoSEQ kit was used to generate TCR beta libraries from genomic DNA. To prepare the libraries, a first multiplex PCR with proprietary primers was run, followed by a second PCR that added unique barcodes, and a bead cleanup was done after each round. Each sample batch included a kit-provided positive control reaction and a negative control reaction. The final libraries underwent checking on an Agilent 4200 TapeStation D1000 ScreenTape, volumetric pooling, and quantification by qPCR. Sequencing was performed on an Illumina NextSeq500 with a MidOutput 150-cycle cartridge, and 156 Read1 and 15 Index1 cycles were run with kit custom primers. The pooled library was loaded at 0.75 to 1 pM, and approximately 18% PhiX control was spiked in. The published analysis was carried out like this. The vendor-processed data were analyzed in R, and a clonotype was defined as all T cells that share the same CDR3 nucleotide sequence. For clone abundance analyses, frequencies were normalized to the 10,000 most abundant clones per sample. Public T cell clones, which averaged fewer than five per sample, were excluded before analysis. An abundance difference of at least 32-fold between compartments was the criterion for calling clonotypes tumor-enriched or baseline blood-enriched. A beta-binomial differential abundance model was used to identify clonotypes that expanded or contracted between blood time points. The Baroni-Urbani and Buser coefficient was used to measure tumor-blood repertoire similarity, and groups were compared with two-tailed Wilcoxon tests in R. Not all clones reach the TCRdb copy of this immuneACCESS table, which keeps in-frame sequences only. Checked studies attribute under half of the gap to unresolved V genes and leave the rest unexplained. Clonal size and the V and J genes are those of that table, whereas D and trimming came from the DNA. The sample profile shows about 65,000 clones; roughly 79% of them were found once. About 6.8% of the sample is taken by the ten largest.

Sample: blood, taken from a patient whose treatment included radiotherapy and nephrectomy. The clonotype was recovered from a man in his 60s with renal cell carcinoma. Recombination linked TRBV6-5 to TRBJ2-5, with TRBD2 tentatively as D gene (6 bases match). At the DNA level, the sequence is TGTGCCAGCGGGAGGGAGACCCAGTACTTC. This sequence encodes CASGRETQYF.